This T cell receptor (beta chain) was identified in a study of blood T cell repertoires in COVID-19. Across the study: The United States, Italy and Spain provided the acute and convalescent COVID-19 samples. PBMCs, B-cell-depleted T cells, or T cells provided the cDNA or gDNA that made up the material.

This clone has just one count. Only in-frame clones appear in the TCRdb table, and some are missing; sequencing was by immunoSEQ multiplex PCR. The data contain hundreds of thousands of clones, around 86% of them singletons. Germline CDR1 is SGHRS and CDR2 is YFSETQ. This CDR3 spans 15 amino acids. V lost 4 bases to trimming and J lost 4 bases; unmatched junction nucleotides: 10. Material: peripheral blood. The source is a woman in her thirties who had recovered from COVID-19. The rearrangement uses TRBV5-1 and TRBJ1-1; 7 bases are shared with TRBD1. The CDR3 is CASSNPETGATEAFF. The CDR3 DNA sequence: TGCGCCAGCAGCAATCCGGAAACAGGGGCCACTGAAGCTTTCTTT.